In this sample, the clone carrying this TCR beta chain turned up a few times. The antigen remains unidentified. This specimen belongs to a study of blood T cells in healthy people across ages. Germline V gene data show CDR1 as SQVTM and CDR2 as ANQGSEA. V was shortened by 1 base and J by 6 bases, with 16 bases between the two germline ends. This CDR3 is built from 14 residues. The authors extracted at least 6 micrograms of total RNA per sample. The second PCR ran roughly 7 to 12 cycles with a sample-barcoded 5' primer and J-beta primers. Each CDR3 protein is one row after TCRdb ran MiXCR on the 5' RACE reads. The table records roughly 680,000 distinct CDR3 sequences, over 45% of them present only once. Study-wide results and caveats: Changes in expanded clonotypes were possibly confounded, as the CMV status of donors was unknown. Diversity figures based on one million T cells were deemed too low. Unsorted PBMC material precluded a definitive naive versus antigen-experienced comparison.

The chain links TRBV29-1 to TRBJ2-7; no definite D call. Material for sequencing was blood. The origin of this receptor is a woman aged 55-69 years in good health. The CDR3 coding sequence is TGCAGCGTTGAAGGGAACCTAAAGGGTGGCGAGCAGTACTTC. It yields the protein CSVEGNLKGGEQYF.